The 26 T cell receptor beta chains reported below all come from one sample, sequenced in a study of blood T cell repertoires in COVID-19. The table came from immunoSEQ multiplex PCR; TCRdb's copy has only in-frame clones and leaves some out. The sample holds roughly 130,000 clones; 75% to 90% are singletons and the top ten take about 2%. The material sequenced was peripheral blood. The receptor set was obtained from a man aged 65 to 79 with acute or convalescent COVID-19.

This clone has ten or more counts. The rearrangement uses TRBV19 and TRBJ1-2; the D gene is possibly TRBD1 (6 bases). This CDR3 has 13 residues. Germline V gives CDR1 LNHDA, CDR2 SQIVND (reference sequence). Between the trimmed V and J ends, which lost 9 bases and 7 bases, there was a span of 18 bases. The CDR3 sequence is CASLAGGRFGYTF. The CDR3 coding sequence is TGTGCCAGCCTCGCCGGGGGGCGTTTTGGCTACACCTTC.

The rearrangement joins TRBV29-1 to TRBJ1-1; 7 bases fit TRBD1. CDR1 and CDR2 from the germline V gene are SQVTM and ANQGSEA. The CDR3 consists of 12 residues. J gave up 3 bases and V 7 bases, and 5 bases lay outside the gene matches. The DNA for the CDR3 is TGCAGCGCGGGGACAGAGCACACTGAAGCTTTCTTT. This encodes CSAGTEHTEAFF. The whole variable domain, remainder taken from reference TRBV29-1 and TRBJ1-1, is SAVISQKPSRDICQRGTSLTIQCQVDSQVTMMFWYRQQPGQSLTLIATANQGSEATYESGFVIDKFPISRPNLTFSTLTVSNMSPEDSSIYLCSAGTEHTEAFFGQGTRLTVV.

This clone was seen a handful of times. The chain combines TRBV9 with TRBJ2-5; perhaps TRBD2 as D (5 bases). Per the germline V gene, CDR1 is SGDLS and CDR2 is YYNGEE. The CDR3 totals 14 residues. V dropped 0 bases and J dropped 2 bases, with 8 bases sitting between them. The CDR3 DNA is TGTGCCAGCAGCGTAGGGACTCTTCAAGAGACCCAGTACTTC. Translating it yields CASSVGTLQETQYF. The full variable domain, completed using reference TRBV9 and TRBJ2-5, is DSGVTQTPKHLITATGQRVTLRCSPRSGDLSVYWYQQSLDQGLQFLIQYYNGEERAKGNILERFSAQQFPDLHSELNLSSLELGDSALYFCASSVGTLQETQYFGPGTRLLVL.

The chain uses TRBV3-1 (or the pseudogene TRBV3-2) and TRBJ2-7; 7 bases match TRBD2. V was pared by 4 bases and J by 6 bases, with 12 bases of the junction left unmatched. This CDR3 has 15 amino acids. Germline V gene data show CDR1 as LGHDT and CDR2 as YNNKEL (reference sequence). The CDR3 DNA sequence: TGTGCCAGCAGCCCCCGGGCTAGCGGAGGATCCGAGCAGTACTTC. Translation gives CASSPRASGGSEQYF.

V and J are TRBV6-5 and TRBJ1-3; TRBD1 might be the D (5 bases). The V end lost 2 bases, the J end lost 4 bases, and 9 bases lay between the germline ends. The germline CDR1 and CDR2 sequences are MNHEY and SVGAGI. CDR3 length: 14 amino acids. The CDR3 is CASSYGGMGNTIYF. The CDR3 region has the DNA TGTGCCAGCAGTTACGGGGGGATGGGAAACACCATATATTTT.

The V gene is TRBV5-1, the J gene TRBJ1-4, with D perhaps TRBD1 (6 bases). The CDR3 sequence is 16 residues long. V was trimmed by 4 bases and J by 1 base, leaving 14 bases between them. Germline values: CDR1 SGHRS, CDR2 YFSETQ. CDR3 DNA sequence: TGCGCCAGCAGCGCGGACAGTAGGAGAACTAATGAAAAACTGTTTTTT. As protein: CASSADSRRTNEKLFF.

This clone was seen a single time. The chain employs TRBV30 and TRBJ1-2; D uncertain. V was shortened by 0 bases and J by 5 bases, with 10 bases between the two germline ends. The CDR3 runs 13 residues. Germline V CDR1 and CDR2: GTSNPN, SVGIG (reference sequence). The CDR3: CAWSVWAAYGYTF. For the CDR3, the DNA is TGTGCCTGGAGTGTATGGGCAGCTTATGGCTACACCTTC.

The chain joins TRBV6-5 to TRBJ1-4, with D possibly matching TRBD1 (5 bases). V was shortened by 5 bases and J by 10 bases, with 11 bases between the two germline ends. The CDR3 is 12 amino acids. The germline V gene encodes CDR1 MNHEY and CDR2 SVGAGI. CDR3 in DNA: TGTGCCAGCAGTCCGCGACAGACAAAACTGTTTTTT. Amino acid sequence: CASSPRQTKLFF.

The V and J genes are TRBV2 and TRBJ2-2, with D uncertain. Germline V gene data show CDR1 as SNHLY and CDR2 as FYNNEI. V was cut by 3 bases and J by 0 bases, with 11 bases left in between. This CDR3 comprises 16 residues. CDR3 coding DNA: TGTGCCAGCAGTGAGAGACATACCGCGAACACCGGGGAGCTGTTTTTT. This codes for CASSERHTANTGELFF.

There are a few counts of this clone. The CDR3 is CSVGDGAGQPQHF. The DNA for the CDR3 is TGCAGCGTAGGGGACGGCGCGGGGCAGCCCCAGCATTTT. J is TRBJ1-5 and V is TRBV29-1; perhaps TRBD1 as D (5 bases). The CDR3 runs to 13 residues. Germline V gene lookup returns CDR1 SQVTM and CDR2 ANQGSEA. The V and J ends lost 6 bases and 7 bases respectively, with 16 bases between them.

This clone has only a few counts. V usage is TRBV28 and J usage is TRBJ2-3; 8 bases are a match to TRBD1. In germline, CDR1 is MDHEN, CDR2 SYDVKM. The CDR3 is 15 residues long. Trimming cost V 3 bases and J 6 bases; bases outside gene matches: 8. The CDR3 DNA reads TGTGCCAGCAGTTTCAGGCAGGGGGCACGGGATACGCAGTATTTT. It specifies CASSFRQGARDTQYF. Using reference TRBV28 and TRBJ2-3 for the parts outside the CDR3, the full variable domain is DVKVTQSSRYLVKRTGEKVFLECVQDMDHENMFWYRQDPGLGLRLIYFSYDVKMKEKGDIPEGYSVSREKKERFSLILESASTNQTSMYLCASSFRQGARDTQYFGPGTRLTVL.

This sequence joins TRBV4-1 and TRBJ1-5; the match to TRBD1 covers 7 bases. With 3 bases clipped from V and 5 bases from J, the junction kept 4 bases outside the gene matches. Germline CDR1 is MGHRA and CDR2 is YSYEKL. The CDR3 runs 14 residues. The CDR3 protein is CASSQDRTDQPQHF. For the CDR3, the DNA is TGCGCCAGCAGCCAGGACAGGACCGATCAGCCCCAGCATTTT.

The chain joins TRBV19 to TRBJ2-7; 8 bases fit TRBD2. The CDR3 consists of 13 residues. From germline, CDR1 is LNHDA and CDR2 SQIVND (reference sequence). Trimming cost V 4 bases and J 4 bases; bases outside gene matches: 3. The CDR3 loop reads CASSSGGSYEQYF. The CDR3 DNA is TGTGCCAGTAGTAGCGGGGGGTCATACGAGCAGTACTTC.

This sequence joins TRBV19 and TRBJ2-5; TRBD2 aligns across 9 bases. CDR3 length: 14 amino acids. The junction had 7 bases not matched to a gene; V was cut back by 6 bases and J by 5 bases. Germline CDR1 and CDR2: LNHDA and SQIVND (reference sequence). The CDR3: CASRPIAGVETQYF. The CDR3 nucleotides read TGTGCCAGTAGGCCAATAGCGGGGGTGGAGACCCAGTACTTC.

The sample holds a few counts of this clone. V is TRBV6-5 and J is TRBJ1-1; D is perhaps TRBD1 (5 bases). This CDR3 spans 14 amino acids. V shed 9 bases and J shed 5 bases, with 19 bases lying between them. Germline loops: CDR1 MNHEY, CDR2 SVGAGI. Here the CDR3 reads CASSSKGLWTEAFF. DNA of the CDR3: TGTGCCAGTTCGTCAAAGGGGCTGTGGACTGAAGCTTTCTTT.

CDR3 DNA: TGCGCCAGCAGCTCAAACCGGGACAGGGGCGGAGAGCAGTACTTC. Translation: CASSSNRDRGGEQYF. The chain couples TRBV5-1 to TRBJ2-7; 10 bases are a match to TRBD1. This CDR3 has 15 amino acids. With V trimmed by 3 bases and J by 7 bases, 10 bases remained unmatched. Per the germline V gene, CDR1 is SGHRS and CDR2 is YFSETQ.

The rearrangement links TRBV15 to TRBJ1-1; D ambiguous. Deletions cut 1 base from V and 1 base from J, with 10 bases between. The CDR3 extends over 15 amino acids. The V gene's germline CDR1 is LNHNV and CDR2 YYDKDF (reference sequence). The CDR3 DNA sequence: TGTGCCACCAGCAGAGCCGGTGCCGCGAACACTGAAGCTTTCTTT. Translation gives CATSRAGAANTEAFF. Supplemented by reference TRBV15 and TRBJ1-1, the full variable domain reads DAMVIQNPRYQVTQFGKPVTLSCSQTLNHNVMYWYQQKSSQAPKLLFHYYDKDFNNEADTPDNFQSRRPNTSFCFLDIRSPGLGDTAMYLCATSRAGAANTEAFFGQGTRLTVV.

The chain carries TRBV4-2 and TRBJ1-4; D call uncertain. V dropped 0 bases and J dropped 8 bases, with 22 bases sitting between them. The CDR3 has 18 amino acids. Germline V gene lookup returns CDR1 LGHNA and CDR2 YNFKEQ. The CDR3, as DNA: TGTGCCAGCAGCCAAGATCTAAGCGGGAGCCTTGTAGGGGAAAAACTGTTTTTT. Translating it yields CASSQDLSGSLVGEKLFF.

The J gene is TRBJ1-2, the V gene TRBV6-4; 8 bases are a match to TRBD1. Trimming removed 11 bases from V and 5 bases from J; junction bases left unmatched: 7. The CDR3 covers 12 residues. Germline values: CDR1 MRHNA, CDR2 SNTAGT. The DNA of the CDR3 is TGTGCCCGCCGGACAGGGCCTTATGGCTACACCTTC. Its protein is CARRTGPYGYTF.

The rearrangement uses TRBV3-1 (or the pseudogene TRBV3-2) and TRBJ1-2, with no clear D. The germline gives CDR1 LGHDT, CDR2 YNNKEL (reference sequence). V lost 0 bases and J 5 bases, leaving 10 bases between the germline ends. The CDR3 spans 14 residues. For the CDR3, the DNA is TGTGCCAGCAGCCAAGATTTCGCGCTTTATGGCTACACCTTC. The encoded protein is CASSQDFALYGYTF.

This clone has only a few counts. The V gene is TRBV18, the J gene TRBJ2-3; D is possibly TRBD2 (5 bases). CDR3 length: 11 residues. The V end was cut by 6 bases, the J end by 5 bases, with 6 bases between. The germline V gene has CDR1 KGHSH and CDR2 LQKENI. The CDR3 DNA reads TGTGCCAGCTCCCGGGGAGATACGCAGTATTTT. This translates into CASSRGDTQYF.

This CDR3 reads CASKPFGTGFYGYTF. CDR3 in DNA: TGTGCCAGTAAGCCTTTCGGGACAGGGTTTTATGGCTACACCTTC. The chain recombines TRBV6-5 with TRBJ1-2, with 9 bases aligning to TRBD1. V shed 9 bases and J 5 bases; nucleotides not matched to a gene: 13. Germline loops: CDR1 MNHEY, CDR2 SVGAGI. The CDR3 sequence is 15 residues long.

The rearrangement joins TRBV7-2 to TRBJ2-7, with D hard to call. This CDR3 is built from 15 residues. V was trimmed by 5 bases and J by 4 bases, leaving 18 bases between them. Germline V lookup: CDR1 SGHTA, CDR2 FQGNSA. The chain's CDR3 is CASSLRLDLLYEQYF. The CDR3, as DNA: TGTGCCAGCAGCCTAAGGCTAGATCTCTTGTACGAGCAGTACTTC.

The J gene is TRBJ1-2, the V gene TRBV10-3; 7 bases map to TRBD1. Germline CDR1 reads ENHRY; CDR2 reads SYGVKD. The length of the CDR3 is 15 residues. The trim removed 0 bases at V and 7 bases at J, leaving 8 bases unmatched. The CDR3 region has the DNA TGTGCCATCAGTGAGTCGCGGGACAGCCCGGTTGGCTACACCTTC. Translation gives CAISESRDSPVGYTF.

This chain links TRBV4-1 with TRBJ1-4, with D tentatively TRBD1 (5 bases). CDR3 length equals 15 residues. Germline assignment: CDR1 MGHRA and CDR2 YSYEKL. The V end was cut by 1 base, the J end by 11 bases, with 17 bases between. DNA of the CDR3: TGCGCCAGCAGCCAAGGAAGGACGGGGGGGGAGAAACTGTTTTTT. Its translation is CASSQGRTGGEKLFF.

The rearrangement joins TRBV10-3 to TRBJ2-3; 12 nucleotides align to TRBD2. The CDR3 length is 16 residues. V shed 4 bases, J shed 4 bases, and the junction held 6 bases outside the gene matches. The germline gives CDR1 ENHRY, CDR2 SYGVKD. CDR3 sequence: CAISGASGGAADTQYF. The CDR3 coding sequence is TGTGCCATCAGTGGGGCTAGCGGGGGGGCTGCAGATACGCAGTATTTT.